The 21 T cell receptor beta chains below come from one sample, sequenced in a study of T cell repertoires in aging, cancer and after chemotherapy. TRB rearrangements spanning V, D and J were amplified using mixed TRB-A/B primers. TCRdb reprocessed the multiplex PCR reads via MiXCR and lists one record per CDR3 protein. Altogether 9,500 or so distinct CDR3 sequences are present, around a quarter being singletons, with the ten largest covering around 2.8%. The template was genomic DNA from peripheral blood, not RNA. The sequencing input was blood. These receptors originate from a human donor in good health.

This clonotype was seen a few times. The J gene is TRBJ2-7, the V gene TRBV2; TRBD1 matches 8 bases. Germline-derived CDR1 and CDR2 are SNHLY and FYNNEI. The CDR3 totals 14 residues. The V gene end was trimmed by 7 bases and the J gene end by 5 bases; junction bases not matched to a gene: 10. The CDR3, as DNA: TGTGCCAGCACGGCGGACAGGGTAGGGGACGAGCAGTACTTC. Amino acids: CASTADRVGDEQYF.

The chain uses TRBV4-3 and TRBJ2-3, with 8 bases matching TRBD1. Trimming cost V 1 base and J 4 bases; bases outside gene matches: 7. CDR1 LGHNA and CDR2 YSLEER come from the germline V gene. This CDR3 is 16 amino acids long. This CDR3 reads CASSQGSDRASDTQYF. CDR3 nucleotide sequence: TGCGCCAGCAGCCAAGGATCGGACAGGGCCTCAGATACGCAGTATTTT.

The chain links TRBV5-4 to TRBJ1-6; D is perhaps TRBD1 (5 bases). Germline CDR1 reads SGHNT; CDR2 reads YYREEE (reference sequence). Trimming removed 4 bases from V and 7 bases from J, with 18 bases in between. This CDR3 has 16 residues. CDR3 coding DNA: TGTGCCAGCAGCCTGGGTGCAGGGAGGATGAATTCACCCCTCCACTTT. It specifies CASSLGAGRMNSPLHF.

The CDR3 spells CASLTGGGMNTEAFF. Written as DNA, the CDR3 is TGTGCCAGTTTGACAGGGGGCGGCATGAACACTGAAGCTTTCTTT. This chain links TRBV28 with TRBJ1-1; 10 bases are a match to TRBD1. In germline, CDR1 is MDHEN, CDR2 SYDVKM. V trimming: 9 bases; J trimming: 0 bases; junction bases outside the gene matches: 7. The CDR3 length is 15 residues.

CDR3 region: CASSQGTPDLAKNIQYF. In DNA, the CDR3 is TGTGCCAGCTCACAAGGGACACCCGATCTAGCCAAAAACATTCAGTACTTC. The V call is TRBV18, the J call TRBJ2-4, with TRBD1 as a possible D gene (6 bases). The CDR3 length is 17 residues. Germline V lookup: CDR1 KGHSH, CDR2 LQKENI. The ends were cut back, 4 bases at V and 0 bases at J, with 16 bases in the middle.

This chain uses TRBV20-1 with TRBJ2-5; 10 nucleotides match TRBD2. Germline trimming cut 1 base from V and 1 base from J; bases unmatched to any gene: 15. The length of the CDR3 is 19 residues. Germline values: CDR1 DFQATT, CDR2 SNEGSKA (reference sequence). The CDR3 loop is CSARVTPEAGGLPQETQYF. The CDR3 DNA is TGCAGTGCTAGAGTTACACCCGAAGCGGGAGGGTTGCCCCAAGAGACCCAGTACTTC.

As regards this clonotype: A much larger clone lies one base from this, so it may be a read error. The V call is TRBV10-2, the J call TRBJ2-7; D is possibly TRBD1 (5 bases). The V end was cut by 6 bases, the J end by 4 bases, with 13 bases between. Germline CDR1 WSHSY, CDR2 SAAADI. The CDR3 runs 13 residues. CDR3 sequence (DNA): TGCGCCAGCAGCGACAGTGTTCGTTACGAGCAGTACTTC. It codes for CASSDSVRYEQYF.

As to this clonotype: A read error may explain this, as a much larger clone is one base away. The chain couples TRBV29-1 to TRBJ2-7; D not resolved. The CDR3 contains 11 residues. Germline loops: CDR1 SQVTM, CDR2 ANQGSEA. V was clipped by 4 bases and J by 7 bases, with 11 bases between them. The CDR3 sequence: CSVGRSNEQYF. Here the CDR3 DNA reads TGCAGCGTTGGTCGGAGTAATGAGCAGTACTTC.

The chain links TRBV6-6 to TRBJ1-1; the match to TRBD1 covers 9 bases. Germline-derived CDR1 and CDR2 are MNHNY and SVGAGI (reference sequence). After removal of 7 bases from V and 3 bases from J, the junction contained 9 bases not matched to a gene. The CDR3 loop spans 15 amino acids. CDR3 region: CASMDRTGAYTEAFF. The CDR3 DNA is TGTGCCAGCATGGATAGGACAGGGGCCTACACTGAAGCTTTCTTT.

Relative to its sample, this clonotype is medium-sized. The chain couples TRBV20-1 to TRBJ1-2; 7 nucleotides match TRBD1. CDR3 length: 15 amino acids. CDR1 is DFQATT, CDR2 SNEGSKA, per germline (reference sequence). After removal of 0 bases from V and 4 bases from J, the junction contained 8 bases not matched to a gene. In nucleotides, the CDR3 is TGCAGTGCTAGAGACTCATCGACAGGGAGCTATGGCTACACCTTC. Amino acid sequence: CSARDSSTGSYGYTF.

The chain has TRBV18 and TRBJ2-5; unclear D gene. V was clipped by 5 bases and J by 1 base, with 2 bases between them. Germline V gives CDR1 KGHSH, CDR2 LQKENI. CDR3 length: 11 residues. The DNA for the CDR3 is TGTGCCAGCTCATCCCAAGAGACCCAGTACTTC. Encoded protein: CASSSQETQYF. Together with reference TRBV18 and TRBJ2-5, the CDR3 gives the full variable domain: NAGVMQNPRHLVRRRGQEARLRCSPMKGHSHVYWYRQLPEEGLKFMVYLQKENIIDESGMPKERFSAEFPKEGPSILRIQQVVRGDSAAYFCASSSQETQYFGPGTRLLVL.

This clonotype was picked up one time. A much bigger clone sits one base away, suggesting this may be a read error. V and J are TRBV30 and TRBJ2-7, with TRBD1 matching over 11 bases. This CDR3 is built from 15 residues. Germline-derived CDR1 and CDR2 are GTSNPN and SVGIG (reference sequence). As DNA, the CDR3 is TGTGTCTGGAGTGTATGGGGACAGGGGGATTACGAGCAGTACTTC. It encodes CVWSVWGQGDYEQYF.

This rearrangement joins TRBV7-2 to TRBJ1-1; no reliable D call. The CDR3 extends over 13 amino acids. The ends were cut back, 5 bases at V and 11 bases at J, with 18 bases in the middle. The V gene's germline CDR1 is SGHTA and CDR2 FQGNSA. The CDR3 DNA is TGTGCCAGCAGCCCGGGAATCAATTTGGAGGCTTTCTTT. It specifies CASSPGINLEAFF.

This clonotype was seen more than once but under ten times. V usage is TRBV12-3 or TRBV12-4 and J usage is TRBJ2-3, with 8 bases matching TRBD1. This CDR3 is built from 18 residues. Losses at the gene ends were 6 bases for V and 0 bases for J; bases not matched to a gene: 14. CDR3 region: CASSRTLRTGTSTDTQYF. CDR3 DNA sequence: TGTGCCAGCAGCCGCACCCTGAGGACAGGGACTAGCACAGATACGCAGTATTTT.

The rearrangement uses TRBV28 and TRBJ2-1, with a weak D call TRBD2 (6 bases). V lost 5 bases and J lost 5, with 22 bases in between. Germline V gene sequence: CDR1 MDHEN, CDR2 SYDVKM. CDR3 length: 17 amino acids. The CDR3 loop is CASSPTFSSVLDNEQFF. CDR3 sequence (DNA): TGTGCCAGCAGTCCCACCTTCTCTAGCGTCTTAGACAATGAGCAGTTCTTC.

This clonotype is judged medium-sized. J is TRBJ2-7 and V is TRBV19; tentatively, D is TRBD1 or TRBD2 (5 bases each). CDR3 length equals 14 residues. Germline CDR1 LNHDA, CDR2 SQIVND (reference sequence). V was trimmed by 7 bases and J by 7 bases, leaving 20 bases between them. CDR3 protein: CASTPLVDWGEQYF. The CDR3 DNA follows: TGTGCCAGTACCCCTCTGGTGGACTGGGGGGAGCAGTACTTC.

The chain employs TRBV20-1 and TRBJ2-2, with 7 bases that match TRBD2. The CDR3 has 15 amino acids. The germline V gene has CDR1 DFQATT and CDR2 SNEGSKA (reference sequence). With 3 bases clipped from V and 0 bases from J, the junction kept 4 bases outside the gene matches. The CDR3 here is CSARGTTPNTGELFF. CDR3 nucleotide sequence: TGCAGTGCTAGGGGGACTACTCCGAACACCGGGGAGCTGTTTTTT.

Relative to its sample, this clonotype is medium-sized (0.01 to 0.1%). CDR3 in DNA: TGCAGTGCTAGCCTGGTTAAGTGGGGCTACACCTTC. Its protein is CSASLVKWGYTF. The chain couples TRBV20-1 to TRBJ1-2, with D uncertain. The CDR3 is 12 amino acids. Germline lookup yields CDR1 DFQATT and CDR2 SNEGSKA (reference sequence). Trimming took 3 bases from V and 8 from J, leaving 13 bases between them.

To note about this clonotype: At one of its ends the junction is not consistent with the germline gene, which may arise from a read error. The CDR3 DNA follows: TGTGCCTGGAGTCTAGTGGGGGGGCGCGGAGACACCCAGTACTTT. This encodes CAWSLVGGRGDTQYF. The gene calls are TRBV30 and TRBJ2-5, with a tentative D call TRBD2 (7 bases). The CDR3 contains 15 residues. Germline V gene sequence: CDR1 GTSNPN, CDR2 SVGIG (reference sequence).

The rearrangement uses TRBV27 and TRBJ2-7, with D perhaps TRBD1 (5 bases). Trimming shortened V by 2 bases and J by 4 bases, and 12 bases separated the two germline ends. Germline CDR1 MNHEY, CDR2 SMNVEV (reference sequence). The CDR3 runs 14 residues. CDR3 in DNA: TGTGCCAGCAGTTTACAGACTCAGGGATACGAGCAGTACTTC. It translates to CASSLQTQGYEQYF.

This clonotype is labeled medium-sized. V is TRBV7-9 and J is TRBJ1-2, with 8 bases matching TRBD1. Germline CDR1 and CDR2: SEHNR and FQNEAQ (reference sequence). This CDR3 has 14 amino acids. With 5 bases clipped from V and 8 bases from J, the junction kept 10 bases outside the gene matches. CDR3 region: CASSPRQGPWGYTF. DNA for the CDR3: TGTGCCAGCAGCCCGAGACAGGGGCCGTGGGGCTACACCTTC.